This T cell receptor beta chain was observed in a study of T cell responses to AZD1222 COVID-19 vaccine. Regarding the study as a whole: Most donors were white British and more were female, and clonal diversity was possibly underestimated. Vaccine-related CD4 TCRs covered spike, predominating at 160-218 and 743-854.

The V and J ends lost 4 bases and 3 bases, in that order; junction bases with no gene match: 6. CDR1 is SGHVS, CDR2 FNYEAQ, per germline. The CDR3 has 15 residues. To note about this clone: What it binds is unknown.

TCRdb keeps only in-frame clones here, not all; method: immunoSEQ multiplex PCR. The sample shows 100,000 to 150,000 clones, roughly 86% of them seen only once. This receptor was taken from an adult in good health. The V call is TRBV7-6, the J call TRBJ2-1; 7 nucleotides match TRBD1. The sequences come from peripheral blood, collected on day 0 of AZD1222 vaccination. The CDR3 DNA follows: TGTGCCAGCAGCTCTAGGGACAGCCGCTACAATGAGCAGTTCTTC. This translates into CASSSRDSRYNEQFF.